Below are 32 T cell receptor beta chains sequenced from a single sample in a study of cytomegalovirus exposure and HLA in healthy donors. 60 Vbeta and 13 Jbeta primers were used in PCR. Clones were sequenced by immunoSEQ multiplex PCR, and TCRdb holds only the in-frame ones, with some missing. The top ten clones hold roughly 2.9% of a sample with about 120,000 clones, 80% to 85% of them seen once. Sequencing used PBMCs. The receptors were gathered from a woman in her sixties in good health and CMV-seropositive.

The chain combines TRBV15 with TRBJ2-1; 9 nucleotides agree with TRBD2. CDR3 size: 16 residues. Trimming took 3 bases from V and 4 from J; bases not matched to a gene: 7. Germline V lookup: CDR1 LNHNV, CDR2 YYDKDF (reference sequence). The CDR3 DNA sequence: TGTGCCACCAGCAGTGGGGGTAGCGGGAGATACAATGAGCAGTTCTTC. It encodes CATSSGGSGRYNEQFF.

This chain links TRBV30 with TRBJ1-2; D perhaps matches TRBD1 (6 bases). The V end lost 7 bases, the J end lost 5 bases, and 20 bases lay between the germline ends. CDR3 length: 14 residues. CDR1 is GTSNPN and CDR2 is SVGIG in the germline V gene (reference sequence). As DNA, the CDR3 is TGTGCCTTTCACCGGGACAAAAGATTGTATGGCTACACCTTC. This encodes CAFHRDKRLYGYTF. Complete variable domain (other parts from reference TRBV30 and TRBJ1-2): SQTIHQWPATLVQPVGSPLSLECTVEGTSNPNLYWYRQAAGRGLQLLFYSVGIGQISSEVPQNLSASRPQDRQFILSSKKLLLSDSGFYLCAFHRDKRLYGYTFGSGTRLTVV.

Notes on this clone: Germline and junction disagree at one end, which may indicate a read error. This chain links TRBV7-9 with TRBJ2-2; 14 bases agree with TRBD2. The CDR3 covers 15 residues. Germline-derived CDR1 and CDR2 are SEHNR and FQNEAQ (reference sequence). The CDR3 DNA reads TGTTCCAGCAGCTCGACTAGCGGGAGGGCCGGGGAGCTGTTTTTT. Its protein is CSSSSTSGRAGELFF.

CDR3 protein: CASSPVAGEGYTF. The CDR3 coding sequence is TGTGCCAGCTCACCAGTCGCGGGTGAGGGCTACACCTTC. The V gene is TRBV18, the J gene TRBJ1-2; D gene uncertain. V was pared by 2 bases and J by 8 bases, with 12 bases between. The germline gives CDR1 KGHSH, CDR2 LQKENI. The CDR3 sequence is 13 residues long.

The chain uses TRBV28 and TRBJ2-5, with a tentative D call TRBD1 (5 bases). Germline-derived CDR1 and CDR2 are MDHEN and SYDVKM. The CDR3 loop spans 12 amino acids. Trimming removed 7 bases at V and 1 base at J, with 7 bases between. CDR3 sequence reads: CASKGFQETQYF. CDR3 bases: TGTGCCAGCAAGGGGTTCCAAGAGACCCAGTACTTC.

This clone has a count of ten or more. The CDR3 sequence is CASSEEVAYYGYTF. The CDR3 DNA is TGTGCCAGCAGTGAAGAGGTAGCCTACTATGGCTACACCTTC. The chain is built from TRBV6-1 and TRBJ1-2, with D hard to call. The CDR3 is 14 residues long. V was cut by 1 base and J by 3 bases, with 9 bases left in between. Germline V gene data show CDR1 as MNHNS and CDR2 as SASEGT.

This clone was observed a single time. Mismatch with germline at one junction end may stem from a read error. The rearrangement links TRBV7-9 to TRBJ2-7; D might be TRBD1 (6 bases). Germline loops: CDR1 SEHNR, CDR2 FQNEAQ (reference sequence). The CDR3 is made up of 13 amino acids. The CDR3 is CSSSFSTGREQYF. The CDR3 DNA reads as TGTTCCAGCAGCTTCTCGACAGGCCGCGAGCAGTACTTC.

This chain links TRBV7-8 with TRBJ1-5; tentatively, D is TRBD1 (5 bases). This CDR3 comprises 12 residues. V was pared by 8 bases and J by 1 base, with 6 bases between. Germline V gene data show CDR1 as SGHVS and CDR2 as FQNEAQ. This chain's CDR3 is CASQGSNQPQHF. DNA of the CDR3: TGTGCCAGCCAGGGAAGCAATCAGCCCCAGCATTTT.

The chain carries TRBV7-9 and TRBJ2-7; D might be TRBD1 (6 bases). V gave up 5 bases and J gave up 6 bases, with 14 bases separating them. This CDR3 region has 13 residues. The germline V gene encodes CDR1 SEHNR and CDR2 FQNEAQ (reference sequence). The CDR3 coding sequence is TGTGCCAGCAGCCCTGAGACAGGAATCGAGCAGTACTTC. Its translation is CASSPETGIEQYF.

This clone has only a few counts. The junction departs from the called germline gene at one end, perhaps through a read error. V and J are TRBV7-7 and TRBJ2-1; TRBD2 is a possible D gene (5 bases). The CDR3 is made up of 14 amino acids. Germline loops: CDR1 SSHAT, CDR2 FNYEAQ (reference sequence). CDR3 DNA sequence: TGTGCTAGCAGCTTACGTCGGACTGGCGATGAGCAGTTCTTC. Translating it yields CASSLRRTGDEQFF. Full variable domain (rest looked up from reference TRBV7-7 and TRBJ2-1): GAGVSQSPRYKVTKRGQDVTLRCDPISSHATLYWYQQALGQGPEFLTYFNYEAQPDKSGLPSDRFSAERPEGSISTLTIQRTEQRDSAMYRCASSLRRTGDEQFFGPGTRLTVL.

The chain carries TRBV7-9 and TRBJ2-7; D is ambiguous. The CDR3 has 13 residues. Germline values: CDR1 SEHNR, CDR2 FQNEAQ (reference sequence). The V end was cut by 2 bases, the J end by 6 bases, with 11 bases between. This CDR3 is CASSLLGLSEQYF. The CDR3 DNA sequence: TGTGCCAGCAGCTTATTGGGCCTCAGCGAGCAGTACTTC.

This clone has a single count. This chain joins TRBV9 and TRBJ2-5; 10 nucleotides align to TRBD2. Germline CDR1 and CDR2: SGDLS and YYNGEE. After removal of 0 bases from V and 5 bases from J, the junction contained 7 bases not matched to a gene. The CDR3 runs 16 residues. This chain's CDR3 is CASSVEPSGSTETQYF. The CDR3 DNA follows: TGTGCCAGCAGCGTAGAGCCTAGCGGGAGTACGGAGACCCAGTACTTC. The full variable domain, in which reference TRBV9 and TRBJ2-5 provide the parts outside the CDR3, is DSGVTQTPKHLITATGQRVTLRCSPRSGDLSVYWYQQSLDQGLQFLIQYYNGEERAKGNILERFSAQQFPDLHSELNLSSLELGDSALYFCASSVEPSGSTETQYFGPGTRLLVL.

The chain recombines TRBV7-9 with TRBJ2-1; 9 bases agree with TRBD2. Unmatched junction bases numbered 5, after V lost 7 bases and J lost 1 base. This CDR3 is built from 15 residues. Germline V gene lookup returns CDR1 SEHNR and CDR2 FQNEAQ (reference sequence). For the CDR3, the DNA is TGTGCCAGCACCCGCACTAGCGGGTCCTACAATGAGCAGTTCTTC. Translating it yields CASTRTSGSYNEQFF.

This clone was observed once. The chain couples TRBV5-1 to TRBJ1-2; 10 nucleotides agree with TRBD1. The CDR3 has 15 amino acids. Looked up from germline, CDR1 is SGHRS and CDR2 is YFSETQ. J was trimmed by 8 bases and V by 0 bases; bases with no gene match: 7. The CDR3 is CASSLGRDRGKGYTF. The CDR3 DNA reads TGCGCCAGCAGCTTGGGGCGGGACAGGGGAAAAGGCTACACCTTC.

The chain employs TRBV2 and TRBJ1-4, with TRBD1 matching 7 bases. The germline gives CDR1 SNHLY, CDR2 FYNNEI. V shed 5 bases and J 4 bases; nucleotides not matched to a gene: 4. The length of the CDR3 is 14 residues. CDR3 region: CASSRDRFNEKLFF. CDR3 in DNA: TGTGCCAGCAGTCGGGACAGATTTAATGAAAAACTGTTTTTT.

This chain uses TRBV9 with TRBJ2-3; 11 bases line up with TRBD2. The CDR3 is 19 residues long. CDR1 and CDR2 (germline): SGDLS, YYNGEE. V lost 2 bases to trimming and J lost 0 bases; unmatched junction nucleotides: 11. DNA of the CDR3: TGTGCCAGCAGCGTGTCAGCCGGGACTAGCGGAACTAGCACAGATACGCAGTATTTT. Translation gives CASSVSAGTSGTSTDTQYF.

The CDR3 loop is CASSLGLLPGTDTQYF. CDR3 in DNA: TGTGCCAGCAGCTTAGGGCTGTTACCTGGTACAGATACGCAGTATTTT. The V call is TRBV7-2, the J call TRBJ2-3; D remains ambiguous. This CDR3 is built from 16 residues. Germline V gene sequence: CDR1 SGHTA, CDR2 FQGNSA. V was pared by 1 base and J by 3 bases, with 14 bases between.

The V gene is TRBV19, the J gene TRBJ1-2; D is perhaps TRBD1 (6 bases). CDR3 length equals 14 residues. Trimming shortened V by 5 bases and J by 6 bases, and 16 bases separated the two germline ends. Germline CDR1 reads LNHDA; CDR2 reads SQIVND (reference sequence). The DNA of the CDR3 is TGTGCCAGTAGTCTAAAAGGGACATCCGATGGCTACACCTTC. This gives the protein CASSLKGTSDGYTF. The entire variable domain, with the rest obtained from reference TRBV19 and TRBJ1-2, is as follows: DGGITQSPKYLFRKEGQNVTLSCEQNLNHDAMYWYRQDPGQGLRLIYYSQIVNDFQKGDIAEGYSVSREKKESFPLTVTSAQKNPTAFYLCASSLKGTSDGYTFGSGTRLTVV.

The V and J genes are TRBV11-1 and TRBJ1-1; 9 nucleotides match TRBD1. The junction had 9 bases not matched to a gene; V was cut back by 3 bases and J by 1 base. Looked up from germline, CDR1 is SGHAT and CDR2 is FQDESV (reference sequence). The CDR3 loop spans 17 amino acids. DNA for the CDR3: TGTGCCAGCAGCTTTGGGTCGGGACAGGGTAAGAACACTGAAGCTTTCTTT. It codes for CASSFGSGQGKNTEAFF.

This clone was seen only a few times. The chain couples TRBV6-1 to TRBJ1-1; a weak D match, TRBD1 (5 bases). CDR3 length: 15 amino acids. Germline V gene lookup returns CDR1 MNHNS and CDR2 SASEGT. Between the trimmed V and J ends, which lost 2 bases and 1 base, there was a span of 11 bases. The CDR3 reads CASSEYRSWNTEAFF. CDR3 in DNA: TGTGCCAGCAGTGAATACAGGAGTTGGAACACTGAAGCTTTCTTT.

Points on this clone: The junction and the germline gene differ at one end; a read error may be behind it. The chain uses TRBV2 and TRBJ2-5; 9 bases fit TRBD1. Germline V lookup: CDR1 SNHLY, CDR2 FYNNEI. The CDR3 runs 13 residues. CDR3 sequence (DNA): TGTGCCAGCCAGGGACAGGGCAAAGAGGCCCAGTACTTC. It yields the protein CASQGQGKEAQYF. Based on the CDR3 plus reference TRBV2 and TRBJ2-5, the full variable domain is EPEVTQTPSHQVTQMGQEVILRCVPISNHLYFYWYRQILGQKVEFLVSFYNNEISEKSEIFDDQFSVERPDGSNFTLKIRSTKLEDSAMYFCASQGQGKEAQYFGPGTRLLVL.

CDR3 nucleotide sequence: TGCGCCAGCAGCCCGGGTAGTTGGGGGGGATCCTACGAGCAGTACTTC. This sequence encodes CASSPGSWGGSYEQYF. The rearrangement joins TRBV5-1 to TRBJ2-5, with 7 bases matching TRBD2. The J call may be faulty, since TRBJ2-7 better matches the DNA end. Germline-derived CDR1 and CDR2 are SGHRS and YFSETQ. CDR3 length equals 16 residues.

This chain uses TRBV28 with TRBJ2-1; D uncertain. The V gene's germline CDR1 is MDHEN and CDR2 SYDVKM. Trimming took 1 base from V and 7 from J, leaving 8 bases between them. CDR3 size: 13 residues. For the CDR3, the DNA is TGTGCCAGCAGTTTATATATGAGTAATGAGCAGTTCTTC. Its protein is CASSLYMSNEQFF. Based on the CDR3 plus reference TRBV28 and TRBJ2-1, the full variable domain is DVKVTQSSRYLVKRTGEKVFLECVQDMDHENMFWYRQDPGLGLRLIYFSYDVKMKEKGDIPEGYSVSREKKERFSLILESASTNQTSMYLCASSLYMSNEQFFGPGTRLTVL.

The gene calls are TRBV6-1 and TRBJ1-2, with TRBD1 as a possible D gene (6 bases). Trimming removed 9 bases at V and 6 bases at J, with 20 bases between. The CDR3 extends over 14 amino acids. Germline assignment: CDR1 MNHNS and CDR2 SASEGT. The CDR3 DNA follows: TGTGCCAGTCTTACCCGGGGGGGGCATGATGGCTACACCTTC. Residues: CASLTRGGHDGYTF.

This clone has only a few counts. The chain uses TRBV30 and TRBJ1-5; D possibly corresponds to TRBD1 (6 bases). Germline V CDR1 and CDR2: GTSNPN, SVGIG (reference sequence). Trimming took 3 bases from V and 8 from J, leaving 14 bases between them. This CDR3 spans 13 amino acids. CDR3 sequence (DNA): TGTGCCTGGAGCAATGGGGGCGGAGAGCCCCAGCATTTT. It specifies CAWSNGGGEPQHF.

This clone was observed a single time. The chain has TRBV5-3 and TRBJ2-7, with D possibly matching TRBD1 (6 bases). TRBV5-3 is an open reading frame whose function is uncertain. V shed 0 bases and J shed 5 bases, with 12 bases lying between them. This CDR3 spans 14 amino acids. CDR3 in amino acids: CARSLGTDSNEQYF. Written as DNA, the CDR3 is TGTGCCAGAAGCTTGGGGACAGACTCGAACGAGCAGTACTTC.

This rearrangement joins TRBV30 to TRBJ2-3; 8 bases agree with TRBD1. V was pared by 7 bases and J by 0 bases, with 9 bases of the junction left unmatched. From germline, CDR1 is GTSNPN and CDR2 SVGIG (reference sequence). The CDR3 runs 15 residues. CDR3 amino acids: CAFARDRPSTDTQYF. The CDR3 DNA sequence: TGTGCCTTCGCCAGGGACAGGCCTAGCACAGATACGCAGTATTTT.

V and J are TRBV15 and TRBJ2-3; D not resolved. Between the trimmed V and J ends, which lost 1 base and 5 bases, there was a span of 4 bases. This CDR3 region has 12 residues. CDR1 and CDR2 from the germline V gene are LNHNV and YYDKDF (reference sequence). CDR3 protein: CATSRAKDTQYF. CDR3 coding DNA: TGTGCCACCAGCAGAGCCAAAGATACGCAGTATTTT.

This clone was counted a single time. The chain links TRBV7-2 to TRBJ2-5; 9 bases are a match to TRBD2. With V trimmed by 5 bases and J by 5 bases, 15 bases remained unmatched. This CDR3 region has 17 residues. From germline, CDR1 is SGHTA and CDR2 FQGNSA. Here the CDR3 DNA reads TGTGCCAGCAGCGCCTTTGGGGCGGGAGGGCCGGGGGAGACCCAGTACTTC. Translated: CASSAFGAGGPGETQYF.

The rearrangement joins TRBV11-2 to TRBJ2-1, with TRBD2 as a possible D gene (6 bases). This CDR3 spans 13 amino acids. CDR1 SGHAT and CDR2 FQNNGV come from the germline V gene. Trimming stripped 1 base from V and 9 bases from J, with 10 bases between. For the CDR3, the DNA is TGTGCCAGCAGCTTAGGGGGGGTTGGTGAGCAGTTCTTC. It is translated as CASSLGGVGEQFF.

The rearrangement joins TRBV19 to TRBJ2-7; no clear D gene. Germline V gene data show CDR1 as LNHDA and CDR2 as SQIVND (reference sequence). V lost 5 bases, J lost 6 bases, and 17 bases lay in between. This CDR3 is 14 amino acids long. Here the CDR3 reads CASSAPSASGEQYF. The CDR3 DNA sequence: TGTGCCAGTAGTGCCCCTTCTGCCTCCGGCGAGCAGTACTTC.

This chain joins TRBV4-1 and TRBJ2-1, with D perhaps TRBD2 (5 bases). There are 14 residues in the CDR3. Germline V gives CDR1 MGHRA, CDR2 YSYEKL. Trimming cost V 3 bases and J 3 bases, with 9 bases left between them. The CDR3 spells CASSHQTNYNEQFF. CDR3 nucleotide sequence: TGCGCCAGCAGCCATCAGACTAACTACAATGAGCAGTTCTTC.